This passage covers 22 T cell receptor beta chains from one sample sequenced in a study of CD8+ T cells in alopecia areata (dated by TCRdb to the late 2010s). Library preparation employed the immunoSEQ multiplex PCR assay. To provide template for TCR sequencing, every sample had RNA extracted and reverse transcribed into cDNA. The immuneACCESS repertoire file appears here via TCRdb, limited to in-frame rearrangements. These files lack a portion of the clones; in checked studies, under half of the deficit traces to unresolved V genes, and the cause of the others is not known. This sample has 95,000 to 150,000 clones in its table, and roughly 57% of those were observed once. Of the sample, roughly 5% is held by the ten largest clones. Reading the label with the study, this specimen's time point is: around 29 days on oral tofacitinib. The treatment or condition label corresponds to: oral pan-JAK inhibitor, 5-10 mg twice daily.

Here the sequenced sample was CD4+ T cells sorted from blood, taken at week 4, from a patient treated with tofacitinib. These receptors were collected from a human donor with alopecia areata.

The V call is TRBV11-3, the J call TRBJ2-1; 10 bases map to TRBD2. The junction had 9 bases not matched to a gene; V was cut back by 4 bases and J by 9 bases. CDR3 length equals 15 residues. In germline, CDR1 is SGHNT, CDR2 YENEEA. CDR3 protein: CASSSQREGRGEQFF. The CDR3 nucleotides read TGTGCCAGCAGCTCGCAGCGGGAGGGCCGGGGTGAGCAGTTCTTC.

The chain is built from TRBV7-2 and TRBJ2-3; no firm D call. CDR1 is SGHTA and CDR2 is FQGNSA in the germline V gene. The CDR3 loop spans 16 amino acids. Trimming pared 2 bases from V and 2 bases from J, leaving 14 bases between. The CDR3 coding sequence is TGTGCCAGCAGCTTAAACGCGATACCGAACACAGATACGCAGTATTTT. Translating it yields CASSLNAIPNTDTQYF.

The chain uses TRBV6-6 and TRBJ1-6; a weak D match, TRBD1 (5 bases). Germline CDR1 MNHNY, CDR2 SVGAGI (reference sequence). V was cut by 4 bases and J by 14 bases, with 15 bases left in between. This CDR3 has 13 amino acids. The CDR3 coding sequence is TGTGCCAGCAGTTCTAACAACCGGGGGGCCCTCCACTTT. It specifies CASSSNNRGALHF.

The chain carries TRBV4-1 and TRBJ2-6; TRBD2 matches 9 bases. This CDR3 contains 20 residues. V lost 1 base, J lost 0 bases, and 10 bases stayed unmatched. Germline V gene lookup returns CDR1 MGHRA and CDR2 YSYEKL. CDR3 sequence: CASSQATQRGEFSGANVLTF. CDR3 bases: TGCGCCAGCAGCCAAGCTACCCAGCGGGGGGAATTCTCTGGGGCCAACGTCCTGACTTTC.

The V gene is TRBV5-1, the J gene TRBJ2-7; D may be TRBD2 (5 bases). Germline CDR1 SGHRS, CDR2 YFSETQ. The CDR3 consists of 15 residues. V lost 4 bases and J 5 bases, leaving 19 bases between the germline ends. CDR3: CASSQVSAAAHEQYF. The DNA of the CDR3 is TGCGCCAGCAGCCAAGTCAGTGCAGCGGCCCACGAGCAGTACTTC.

This clone was detected a few times. V gene TRBV19 combines with J gene TRBJ2-7; perhaps TRBD1 as D (6 bases). This CDR3 spans 15 amino acids. Trimming pared 5 bases from V and 2 bases from J, leaving 16 bases between. CDR1 LNHDA and CDR2 SQIVND come from the germline V gene (reference sequence). Written as DNA, the CDR3 is TGTGCCAGTAGTCAGGGACAACACAAAACCTACGAGCAGTACTTC. Encoded protein: CASSQGQHKTYEQYF.

V is TRBV10-2 and J is TRBJ2-2, with D perhaps TRBD2 (6 bases). Germline V lookup: CDR1 WSHSY, CDR2 SAAADI. CDR3 length: 15 residues. V was shortened by 3 bases and J by 4 bases, with 12 bases between the two germline ends. CDR3 bases: TGCGCCAGCAGTGACCCCCAGCGGGTCACCGGGGAGCTGTTTTTT. Translation: CASSDPQRVTGELFF.

Only a few counts were recorded for this clone. This sequence joins TRBV23-1 and TRBJ1-2; possible D gene TRBD1, 6 bases. TRBV23-1 is an ORF for which the function is uncertain. CDR3 length: 12 residues. Trimming stripped 11 bases from V and 8 bases from J, with 18 bases between. CDR3 in amino acids: CAGGGLLGGYTF. CDR3 sequence (DNA): TGCGCCGGAGGGGGTTTACTGGGAGGCTACACCTTC.

The V gene is TRBV18, the J gene TRBJ2-1, with 10 bases fitting TRBD2. Trimming took 3 bases from V and 7 from J; bases not matched to a gene: 6. Germline CDR1 KGHSH, CDR2 LQKENI. This CDR3 is built from 15 residues. Here the CDR3 DNA reads TGTGCCAGCTCACCCGGTACTAGCGGGATAAATGAGCAGTTCTTC. Protein sequence: CASSPGTSGINEQFF.

In this sample, this clone turned up once. V and J are TRBV9 and TRBJ2-5; D is unresolved. V was clipped by 0 bases and J by 0 bases, with 6 bases between them. There are 14 residues in the CDR3. Per the germline V gene, CDR1 is SGDLS and CDR2 is YYNGEE. The CDR3 nucleotides are TGTGCCAGCAGCGTAGGCTGGGACCAAGAGACCCAGTACTTC. Translating it yields CASSVGWDQETQYF.

This rearrangement joins TRBV5-1 to TRBJ1-2; D not certain. CDR3 length: 15 residues. Germline V lookup: CDR1 SGHRS, CDR2 YFSETQ. V gave up 3 bases and J gave up 0 bases, with 12 bases separating them. The CDR3 DNA follows: TGCGCCAGCAGCTCCGCGAGGGCGGCTAACTATGGCTACACCTTC. Its translation is CASSSARAANYGYTF.

The chain uses TRBV6-9 and TRBJ2-2, with D uncertain. The germline CDR1 and CDR2 sequences are MNHGY and SVAAGI. The V end was cut by 6 bases, the J end by 4 bases, with 3 bases between. CDR3 length equals 11 residues. CDR3 residues: CASRGTGELFF. The DNA of the CDR3 is TGTGCCAGCAGAGGCACCGGGGAGCTGTTTTTT.

The chain uses TRBV5-4 and TRBJ2-7, with unresolved D. Germline CDR1 is SGHNT and CDR2 is YYREEE (reference sequence). Trimming stripped 2 bases from V and 0 bases from J, with 9 bases between. The CDR3 extends over 14 amino acids. The CDR3 DNA is TGTGCCAGCAGCTTCGGCCGTAACTCCTACGAGCAGTACTTC. Its protein is CASSFGRNSYEQYF. The complete variable domain, with remaining parts taken from reference TRBV5-4 and TRBJ2-7, reads ETGVTQSPTHLIKTRGQQVTLRCSSQSGHNTVSWYQQALGQGPQFIFQYYREEENGRGNFPPRFSGLQFPNYSSELNVNALELDDSALYLCASSFGRNSYEQYFGPGTRLTVT.

This clone has only a few counts. The chain has TRBV5-1 and TRBJ1-4; possibly TRBD1 for D (5 bases). Germline CDR1 and CDR2: SGHRS and YFSETQ. The ends were cut back, 4 bases at V and 6 bases at J, with 16 bases in the middle. The CDR3 totals 15 residues. This chain's CDR3 is CASSATGTDYEKLFF. CDR3 DNA sequence: TGCGCCAGCAGCGCCACCGGGACCGACTATGAAAAACTGTTTTTT.

The chain joins TRBV29-1 to TRBJ2-5, with 10 bases matching TRBD2. Trimming at V came to 7 bases and at J to 5 bases, leaving 10 bases not matched to a gene. Germline CDR1 SQVTM, CDR2 ANQGSEA. The CDR3 covers 14 residues. DNA of the CDR3: TGCAGCGCGCAAAGCGGGGGGGCTTCTGAGACCCAGTACTTC. Translating gives CSAQSGGASETQYF.

The chain links TRBV5-6 to TRBJ2-7; the match to TRBD1 covers 9 bases. V trimming: 3 bases; J trimming: 3 bases; junction bases outside the gene matches: 4. Germline CDR1 and CDR2: SGHDT and YYEEEE. This CDR3 is built from 14 residues. The chain's CDR3 is CASSSPGQGYEQYF. The DNA for the CDR3 is TGTGCCAGCAGCTCGCCGGGACAGGGCTACGAGCAGTACTTC.

The rearrangement joins TRBV4-1 to TRBJ2-6; unclear D gene. Germline CDR1 and CDR2: MGHRA and YSYEKL. V lost 4 bases and J lost 4, with 17 bases in between. The CDR3 length is 17 residues. CDR3 sequence: CASSRPTPVGGANVLTF. Written as DNA, the CDR3 is TGCGCCAGCAGCCGCCCGACTCCGGTGGGAGGGGCCAACGTCCTGACTTTC.

V is TRBV29-1 and J is TRBJ2-2; D gene uncertain. The V end lost 3 bases, the J end lost 1 base, and 6 bases lay between the germline ends. CDR3 length: 13 residues. Germline V gives CDR1 SQVTM, CDR2 ANQGSEA. This chain's CDR3 is CSVDPGNTGELFF. The CDR3 coding sequence is TGCAGCGTTGACCCAGGGAACACCGGGGAGCTGTTTTTT.

This chain connects TRBV14 to TRBJ1-2; D gene uncertain. The CDR3 has 12 amino acids. V lost 1 base to trimming and J lost 4 bases, with 4 bases between them. Germline V gives CDR1 SGHDN, CDR2 FVKESK. The CDR3 spells CASSQVIYGYTF. Here the CDR3 DNA reads TGTGCCAGCAGCCAAGTGATCTATGGCTACACCTTC.

This clone was detected only a few times. The rearrangement joins TRBV7-9 to TRBJ2-1, with 8 nucleotides matching TRBD1. Germline values: CDR1 SEHNR, CDR2 FQNEAQ (reference sequence). Unmatched junction bases numbered 5, after V lost 4 bases and J lost 3 bases. The CDR3 spans 15 residues. The CDR3 DNA is TGTGCCAGCAGCTCATCCGGGACAGGCTACAATGAGCAGTTCTTC. Its protein is CASSSSGTGYNEQFF.

This clone has more than one count but fewer than ten. The chain uses TRBV28 and TRBJ2-2, with D perhaps matching TRBD1 (5 bases). CDR1 and CDR2 from the germline V gene are MDHEN and SYDVKM. V was trimmed by 4 bases and J by 5 bases, leaving 14 bases between them. The CDR3 runs to 15 residues. As DNA, the CDR3 is TGTGCCAGCAGTTCAGGGTGGCCAACAACCGGGGAGCTGTTTTTT. Translating it yields CASSSGWPTTGELFF.

This clone has only a few counts. This chain links TRBV5-1 with TRBJ2-1; 7 bases match TRBD1. The CDR3 sequence is 15 residues long. After removal of 5 bases from V and 6 bases from J, the junction contained 11 bases not matched to a gene. CDR1 SGHRS and CDR2 YFSETQ come from the germline V gene. The CDR3 loop reads CASSRGRKSGNEQFF. DNA of the CDR3: TGCGCCAGCAGTAGGGGGCGGAAAAGCGGCAATGAGCAGTTCTTC. The variable domain in full, completed from reference TRBV5-1 and TRBJ2-1, reads KAGVTQTPRYLIKTRGQQVTLSCSPISGHRSVSWYQQTPGQGLQFLFEYFSETQRNKGNFPGRFSGRQFSNSRSEMNVSTLELGDSALYLCASSRGRKSGNEQFFGPGTRLTVL.